These 5 T cell receptor beta chains were sequenced from one sample in a study of T cell clonality in common variable immunodeficiency. Profiling relied on immunoSEQ multiplex PCR, and the TCRdb table lists in-frame clones only, not all of them. This repertoire holds about 35,000 clones, and none appear only once. Sequencing used peripheral blood mononuclear cells. These receptor sequences come from a person aged 18 to 70 in good health.

This clone occurred many times. With the read ending 3 residues before the CDR3 end, the germline J gene is used to fill in that end. This chain joins TRBV4-2 and TRBJ2-1; 7 nucleotides line up with TRBD2. The CDR3 has 18 amino acids. CDR1 is LGHNA, CDR2 YNFKEQ, per germline. The J segment lost 9 bases and the V segment lost 4 bases, leaving 21 bases of the junction unmatched. The sequenced CDR3 bases are TGTGCCAGCAGCCTCGGGGTGATGGGAGGTTCCCGGGAGGTTGAG. This translates into CASSLGVMGGSREVE. The CDR3 in full is CASSLGVMGGSREVEQFF.

This clone has at least ten counts. The read terminates 3 residues ahead of where the CDR3 ends, so the germline J gene completes it. This sequence joins TRBV6-1 and TRBJ1-4; D is possibly TRBD1 (5 bases). Germline loops: CDR1 MNHNS, CDR2 SASEGT. V was shortened by 3 bases and J by 7 bases, with 15 bases between the two germline ends. The CDR3 length is 15 residues. The CDR3 loop is CASSETNLRGEKLFF. The sequenced CDR3 bases are TGTGCCAGCAGTGAGACGAACCTGAGGGGTGAAAAA.

This clone has ten or more counts. CDR3 bases read: TGCAGTGCGCTTCGTCAACTAGACAGGGGGAGGCAGCCC. Residues: CSALRQLDRGRQP. The entire CDR3 protein reads CSALRQLDRGRQPQHF. The chain recombines TRBV20-1 with TRBJ1-5; 9 bases agree with TRBD1. The read terminates 3 residues ahead of where the CDR3 ends, so the germline J gene completes it. Germline V gives CDR1 DFQATT, CDR2 SNEGSKA (reference sequence). Germline trimming cut 6 bases from V and 7 bases from J; bases unmatched to any gene: 16. CDR3 length: 16 residues.

This clone was found many times. CDR3 region: CASSEMGQSYNEQFF. CDR3 DNA, as far as it was read: TGTGCCAGCAGTGAAATGGGGCAATCCTACAATGAG. The gene calls are TRBV6-1 and TRBJ2-1, with a possible D match to TRBD1 (5 bases). The missing CDR3 end, 3 residues past where the read stops, is filled in from the germline J gene. V dropped 2 bases and J dropped 1 base, with 9 bases sitting between them. This CDR3 is built from 15 residues. Germline values: CDR1 MNHNS, CDR2 SASEGT.

This clone was seen many times. The read terminates 3 residues before the CDR3 end, so the remaining end is supplied by the germline J gene. The V call is TRBV30, the J call TRBJ1-3; maybe TRBD1 (6 bases). Germline CDR1 and CDR2: GTSNPN and SVGIG (reference sequence). The CDR3 consists of 13 residues. V was pared by 5 bases and J by 0 bases, with 8 bases between. The CDR3 here is CAWDRTSGNTIYF. The CDR3 DNA, read in part, is TGTGCCTGGGACAGGACCTCTGGAAACACC.